A single sample gave rise to the 25 T cell receptor beta chains below, sequenced in a study of T cells after yellow fever vaccination. TCRdb re-called the 5' RACE reads with MiXCR, one entry per CDR3 protein. Altogether more than 350,000 distinct CDR3 sequences are present, roughly 10% being singletons, with the ten largest covering more than 15%. This specimen was PBMCs, taken on the day of the first yellow fever vaccination. These receptors were collected from a man younger than 35 who received the YFV17D yellow fever vaccine.

This clonotype turned up a few times. This chain links TRBV29-1 with TRBJ2-5; maybe TRBD2 (6 bases). The CDR3 loop spans 11 amino acids. Germline CDR1 is SQVTM and CDR2 is ANQGSEA. The CDR3 loop is CKDTRGETQYF. The CDR3 DNA reads TGCAAAGACACCCGGGGGGAGACCCAGTACTTC.

This clonotype was seen many times. The V and J genes are TRBV29-1 and TRBJ1-1; the match to TRBD1 covers 9 bases. This CDR3 is 17 amino acids long. V lost 3 bases to trimming and J lost 0 bases; unmatched junction nucleotides: 11. The germline CDR1 and CDR2 sequences are SQVTM and ANQGSEA. The CDR3 DNA reads TGCAGCGTTGAGGACGTCCGGGACAGGGCCGTGAACACTGAAGCTTTCTTT. Protein: CSVEDVRDRAVNTEAFF. The variable domain in full, with the rest retrieved from reference TRBV29-1 and TRBJ1-1, is SAVISQKPSRDICQRGTSLTIQCQVDSQVTMMFWYRQQPGQSLTLIATANQGSEATYESGFVIDKFPISRPNLTFSTLTVSNMSPEDSSIYLCSVEDVRDRAVNTEAFFGQGTRLTVV.

This clonotype was seen a handful of times. The gene calls are TRBV12-3 or TRBV12-4 and TRBJ2-4; 14 bases align to TRBD2. After removal of 4 bases from V and 6 bases from J, the junction contained 5 bases not matched to a gene. The CDR3 length is 16 residues. The CDR3 nucleotides read TGTGCCAGCAGTTACCTGGGACTAGCGGGGGTAAACATTCAGTACTTC. Its protein is CASSYLGLAGVNIQYF.

The J gene is TRBJ2-3, the V gene TRBV28, with 7 bases identical to TRBD2. After removal of 7 bases from V and 6 bases from J, the junction contained 16 bases not matched to a gene. Germline values: CDR1 MDHEN, CDR2 SYDVKM. CDR3 length equals 16 residues. This chain's CDR3 is CASIWGGAGGLDTQYF. CDR3 sequence (DNA): TGTGCCAGCATTTGGGGGGGAGCGGGCGGCTTGGATACGCAGTATTTT. The full variable domain, completed using reference TRBV28 and TRBJ2-3, is DVKVTQSSRYLVKRTGEKVFLECVQDMDHENMFWYRQDPGLGLRLIYFSYDVKMKEKGDIPEGYSVSREKKERFSLILESASTNQTSMYLCASIWGGAGGLDTQYFGPGTRLTVL.

The V and J genes are TRBV7-2 and TRBJ2-7; tentatively, D is TRBD2 (5 bases). The germline V and J ends were trimmed by 1 base and 6 bases, with 10 bases remaining between them. This CDR3 spans 13 amino acids. Germline V CDR1 and CDR2: SGHTA, FQGNSA. The CDR3 reads CASSLVPGGEQYF. The DNA for the CDR3 is TGTGCCAGCAGCTTAGTTCCTGGAGGCGAGCAGTACTTC.

The chain couples TRBV9 to TRBJ2-1; either TRBD1 or TRBD2 may supply D (7 bases each). Germline V gene sequence: CDR1 SGDLS, CDR2 YYNGEE. The V end was cut by 4 bases, the J end by 3 bases, with 17 bases between. The CDR3 totals 16 residues. For the CDR3, the DNA is TGTGCCAGCAGCTCACCCAGGGGGGGGGGCTACAATGAGCAGTTCTTC. Translated, it gives CASSSPRGGGYNEQFF.

The rearrangement links TRBV28 to TRBJ2-3, with 9 bases matching TRBD1. The germline gives CDR1 MDHEN, CDR2 SYDVKM. V dropped 4 bases and J dropped 0; count of bases not matched to a gene: 8. This CDR3 has 17 amino acids. The CDR3 is CASSSGQGKKSTDTQYF. The CDR3 bases are TGTGCCAGCAGTTCGGGACAGGGAAAGAAAAGCACAGATACGCAGTATTTT.

In its sample, this clonotype was seen a few times. This rearrangement joins TRBV18 to TRBJ1-1, with D possibly matching TRBD1 (6 bases). V dropped 2 bases and J dropped 5 bases, with 9 bases sitting between them. Germline V gene sequence: CDR1 KGHSH, CDR2 LQKENI. The CDR3 has 13 residues. For the CDR3, the DNA is TGTGCCAGCTCACCAGGGGGGCGGACTGAAGCTTTCTTT. Residues: CASSPGGRTEAFF. Complete variable domain (other parts from reference TRBV18 and TRBJ1-1): NAGVMQNPRHLVRRRGQEARLRCSPMKGHSHVYWYRQLPEEGLKFMVYLQKENIIDESGMPKERFSAEFPKEGPSILRIQQVVRGDSAAYFCASSPGGRTEAFFGQGTRLTVV.

The CDR3 sequence is CASSMTKLAKNIQYF. The DNA of the CDR3 is TGTGCCAGCTCGATGACAAAGCTAGCCAAAAACATTCAGTACTTC. This chain joins TRBV18 and TRBJ2-4; the D is unclear. The CDR3 loop spans 15 amino acids. V was pared by 6 bases and J by 0 bases, with 12 bases between. The germline V gene encodes CDR1 KGHSH and CDR2 LQKENI.

The chain employs TRBV7-2 and TRBJ1-1, with 7 nucleotides matching TRBD1. Per the germline V gene, CDR1 is SGHTA and CDR2 is FQGNSA. CDR3 length: 14 amino acids. V shed 4 bases and J 1 base; nucleotides not matched to a gene: 3. Here the CDR3 reads CASSYRGPNTEAFF. The CDR3 DNA reads TGTGCCAGCAGCTACAGGGGTCCGAACACTGAAGCTTTCTTT.

The chain uses TRBV5-1 and TRBJ1-5; no definite D call. Trimming took off 4 bases at V and 6 bases at J, with 17 bases between the two ends. The CDR3 is 15 residues long. Germline V CDR1 and CDR2: SGHRS, YFSETQ. CDR3 in amino acids: CASSPAGSDRQPQHF. The DNA of the CDR3 is TGCGCCAGCAGCCCGGCCGGGTCAGACCGTCAGCCCCAGCATTTT.

This clonotype appeared a few times. The rearrangement uses TRBV11-2 and TRBJ2-1; D possibly corresponds to TRBD2 (6 bases). The CDR3 has 13 residues. V was trimmed by 5 bases and J by 6 bases, leaving 11 bases between them. CDR1 SGHAT and CDR2 FQNNGV come from the germline V gene. The CDR3 here is CASSPTTSNEQFF. The CDR3 DNA is TGTGCCAGCAGCCCCACGACTAGCAATGAGCAGTTCTTC.

The rearrangement joins TRBV7-2 to TRBJ2-3, with TRBD2 matching 10 bases. The CDR3 consists of 16 residues. The germline CDR1 and CDR2 sequences are SGHTA and FQGNSA. Germline trimming cut 1 base from V and 6 bases from J; bases unmatched to any gene: 7. CDR3 residues: CASSLDSGGAQDTQYF. As DNA, the CDR3 is TGTGCCAGCAGCTTAGACAGCGGGGGGGCACAGGATACGCAGTATTTT.

This clonotype has a handful of counts. V gene TRBV29-1 combines with J gene TRBJ2-3; 11 bases match TRBD1. With 0 bases clipped from V and 7 bases from J, the junction kept 9 bases outside the gene matches. CDR1 is SQVTM and CDR2 is ANQGSEA in the germline V gene. This CDR3 contains 16 residues. Here the CDR3 DNA reads TGCAGCGTTGAAGATCCGGACAGGGGGCGAGTGTATACGCAGTATTTT. It is translated as CSVEDPDRGRVYTQYF.

This clonotype has at least ten counts. The rearrangement joins TRBV12-3 or TRBV12-4 to TRBJ2-6; no definite D call. V lost 6 bases to trimming and J lost 1 base, with 7 bases between them. The CDR3 is 14 amino acids. The CDR3 DNA reads TGTGCCAGCAGGCCACGGTCTGGGGCCAACGTCCTGACTTTC. Its protein product is CASRPRSGANVLTF.

The chain has TRBV20-1 and TRBJ2-7; 7 nucleotides agree with TRBD1. Germline CDR1 reads DFQATT; CDR2 reads SNEGSKA (reference sequence). V was pared by 5 bases and J by 1 base, with 5 bases of the junction left unmatched. This CDR3 contains 13 residues. Here the CDR3 reads CSAGQVRSYEQYV. CDR3 coding DNA: TGCAGTGCTGGACAGGTGAGGTCCTACGAGCAGTACGTC.

The J gene is TRBJ2-1, the V gene TRBV5-6; D unclear. This CDR3 has 15 amino acids. The germline V gene has CDR1 SGHDT and CDR2 YYEEEE. Trimming pared 0 bases from V and 6 bases from J, leaving 13 bases between. The CDR3 here is CASSLAQVWVNEQFF. In DNA, the CDR3 is TGTGCCAGCAGCTTGGCCCAGGTGTGGGTCAATGAGCAGTTCTTC.

The V gene is TRBV4-3, the J gene TRBJ2-4; D is ambiguous. Germline V gene data show CDR1 as LGHNA and CDR2 as YSLEER. This CDR3 spans 15 amino acids. Trimming took off 1 base at V and 1 base at J, with 8 bases between the two ends. The CDR3 bases are TGCGCCAGCAGCCAAGGGCTGGGGGCCAAAAACATTCAGTACTTC. It specifies CASSQGLGAKNIQYF.

The chain carries TRBV11-2 and TRBJ1-1, with D unclear. In germline, CDR1 is SGHAT, CDR2 FQNNGV. CDR3 length: 13 amino acids. Trimming pared 7 bases from V and 6 bases from J, leaving 15 bases between. The CDR3 is CASNEAKASEAFF. In DNA, the CDR3 is TGTGCCAGCAACGAGGCCAAGGCGTCTGAAGCTTTCTTT.

This clonotype was picked up a small number of times. This rearrangement joins TRBV12-3 or TRBV12-4 to TRBJ1-1, with D unclear. Between the trimmed V and J ends, which lost 7 bases and 4 bases, there was a span of 16 bases. The CDR3 consists of 14 residues. This chain's CDR3 is CASTPVNRGTEAFF. The CDR3 region has the DNA TGTGCCAGCACCCCCGTCAATCGGGGCACTGAAGCTTTCTTT.

The chain has TRBV19 and TRBJ1-1; TRBD1 matches at 9 bases. The CDR3 contains 15 residues. The germline V gene has CDR1 LNHDA and CDR2 SQIVND (reference sequence). The J segment lost 2 bases and the V segment lost 5 bases, leaving 6 bases of the junction unmatched. CDR3 sequence reads: CASSAWDRVNTEAFF. DNA of the CDR3: TGTGCCAGTAGTGCTTGGGACAGGGTCAACACTGAAGCTTTCTTT.

The chain carries TRBV14 and TRBJ2-5; D possibly corresponds to TRBD2 (5 bases). Trimming pared 4 bases from V and 5 bases from J, leaving 17 bases between. Per the germline V gene, CDR1 is SGHDN and CDR2 is FVKESK. CDR3 size: 15 residues. CDR3 DNA: TGTGCCAGCAGCCCGACCGCTGCCTCGGGGGAGACCCAGTACTTC. Protein sequence: CASSPTAASGETQYF.

Here the CDR3 reads CASSLGQFGEKLFF. The CDR3 region has the DNA TGCGCCAGCAGCCTAGGGCAGTTCGGCGAAAAACTGTTTTTT. V usage is TRBV5-1 and J usage is TRBJ1-4; no clear D. V was shortened by 4 bases and J by 8 bases, with 15 bases between the two germline ends. This CDR3 is built from 14 residues. Germline CDR1 is SGHRS and CDR2 is YFSETQ. The full variable domain, its missing parts supplied by reference TRBV5-1 and TRBJ1-4, is KAGVTQTPRYLIKTRGQQVTLSCSPISGHRSVSWYQQTPGQGLQFLFEYFSETQRNKGNFPGRFSGRQFSNSRSEMNVSTLELGDSALYLCASSLGQFGEKLFFGSGTQLSVL.

This clonotype was recorded once. The V and J genes are TRBV20-1 and TRBJ2-7; D gene uncertain. This CDR3 is built from 13 residues. Looked up from germline, CDR1 is DFQATT and CDR2 is SNEGSKA (reference sequence). V lost 7 bases and J lost 2, with 15 bases in between. The CDR3 DNA reads TGCAGTGTAAAACGGGCGAGCACCTACGAGCAGTACTTC. It specifies CSVKRASTYEQYF.

This clonotype was detected many times. The J gene is TRBJ2-2, the V gene TRBV7-6, with D perhaps being TRBD1 or TRBD2 (5 bases each). Germline CDR1 reads SGHVS; CDR2 reads FNYEAQ. The CDR3 extends over 16 amino acids. With 6 bases removed from V and 0 bases from J, the gap between germline ends came to 14 bases. The DNA for the CDR3 is TGTGCCAGCAGTCCGGGGCCATTCTCGAACACCGGGGAGCTGTTTTTT. Amino acids: CASSPGPFSNTGELFF.